The clone carrying this TCR beta chain appeared a single time. CDR1 is SEHNR and CDR2 is FQNEAQ in the germline V gene (reference sequence). The length of the CDR3 is 15 residues. Trimming at V came to 6 bases and at J to 5 bases, leaving 10 bases not matched to a gene. This specimen belongs to a study of OX40 agonist ivuxolimab in advanced cancers. On the study more broadly: In this trial design, patients received ivuxolimab intravenously at 0.01 to 10 mg/kg every 2 weeks.

Profiled with immunoSEQ multiplex PCR; TCRdb holds only in-frame clones, not every one. This table holds under 70,000 clones, about 86% found once. Exclusion of a patient followed from autoimmune disease history or systemic immunosuppression. The sequencing used CD4+ or CD8+ T cells sorted from blood, collected in a trial of the OX40 agonist ivuxolimab. This sequence joins TRBV7-9 and TRBJ2-5; 9 positions agree with TRBD2. The TCR was taken from an adult with an advanced solid tumor such as melanoma, head and neck, liver or kidney cancer. DNA for the CDR3: TGTGCCAGCAGAAAAAGCGGGGGGCTGATTGAGACCCAGTACTTC. Translation gives CASRKSGGLIETQYF.